This TCR beta chain was sequenced for a study of cytomegalovirus exposure and HLA in healthy donors. Study-level background: Of the donors genotyped, several hundred in all, about 80% fell in the Caucasian-associated ancestry cluster. Overall study results and limits: Previously analyzed data showed that most TCR beta V segments were productive at a frequency of about 90% or about 30%.

This PCR relied on a set of 60 Vbeta primers and 13 Jbeta primers. The table came from immunoSEQ multiplex PCR; TCRdb's copy has only in-frame clones and leaves some out. The table shows approximately 150,000 clones, with roughly 89% occurring only once. Germline V lookup: CDR1 SGHVS, CDR2 FQNEAQ. This CDR3 is 15 amino acids long. V shed 5 bases and J 10 bases; nucleotides not matched to a gene: 15. Regarding this clone: The antigen remains undetermined.

This receptor was identified in a woman aged 25-40 years in good health and CMV-seronegative. Sequenced sample: PBMCs. V and J are TRBV7-8 and TRBJ1-1; 8 bases align to TRBD1. The CDR3 nucleotides are TGTGCCAGCAGCCTGCCTGGCCAGCAGGGGGCAACAGCTTTCTTT. Translation: CASSLPGQQGATAFF.